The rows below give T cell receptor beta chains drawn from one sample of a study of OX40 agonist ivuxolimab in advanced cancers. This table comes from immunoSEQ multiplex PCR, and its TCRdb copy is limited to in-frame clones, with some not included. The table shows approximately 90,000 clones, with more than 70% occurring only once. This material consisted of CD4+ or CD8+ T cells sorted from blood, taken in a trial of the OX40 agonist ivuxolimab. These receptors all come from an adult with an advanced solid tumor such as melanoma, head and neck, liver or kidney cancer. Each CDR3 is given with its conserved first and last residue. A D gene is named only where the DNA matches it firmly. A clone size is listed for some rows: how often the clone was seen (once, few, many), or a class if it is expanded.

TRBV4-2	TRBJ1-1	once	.	TGTGCCAGCAGCCAAGACCGCGGGTGGACTGAAGCTTTCTTT	CASSQDRGWTEAFF
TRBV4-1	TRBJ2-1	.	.	TGCGCCAGCAGTTTTAAAAGTGACGGGGCCGGGGGTGGTGAGCAGTTCTTC	CASSFKSDGAGGGEQFF
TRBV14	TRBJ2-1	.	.	TGTGCCAGCAGCAACCAAGAGGCGTATCCGTTCTTC	CASSNQEAYPFF
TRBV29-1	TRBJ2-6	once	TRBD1	TGCAGCGTTTTAACAGGGGGATCCTCTGGGGCCAACGTCCTGACTTTC	CSVLTGGSSGANVLTF
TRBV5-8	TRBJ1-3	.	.	TGTGCCAGCAGCTTAAGGGGGACTAGTGGAAACACCATATATTTT	CASSLRGTSGNTIYF
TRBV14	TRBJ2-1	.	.	TGTGCCAGCAGCCAAGGGCACGAGTCTCCCCTCTACAATGAGCAGTTCTTC	CASSQGHESPLYNEQFF
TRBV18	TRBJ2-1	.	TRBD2	TGTGCCAGCTCACCACCGGGGGGGAATGAGCAGTTCTTC	CASSPPGGNEQFF
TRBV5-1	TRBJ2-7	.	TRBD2	TGCGCCAGCAGCTTGGTGGCTAGCGGGGGCCCTAGCTCTGCGGGTTACGAGCAGTACTTC	CASSLVASGGPSSAGYEQYF
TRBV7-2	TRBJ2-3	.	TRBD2	TGTGCCAGCCGGGGAGCCGGGGGGGCCGACCCAGATACGCAGTATTTT	CASRGAGGADPDTQYF
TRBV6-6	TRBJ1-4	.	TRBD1	TGTGCCAGCAGTAATCGACAGGGGGCGAGTGAAAAACTGTTTTTT	CASSNRQGASEKLFF
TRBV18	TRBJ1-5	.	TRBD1	TGTGCCAGCTCACCTAACAGGGGCAGTGGCAATCAGCCCCAGCATTTT	CASSPNRGSGNQPQHF
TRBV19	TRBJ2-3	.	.	TGTGCCAGTTCGGTGGGGGATACGCAGTATTTT	CASSVGDTQYF
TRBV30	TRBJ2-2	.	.	TGTGCCTGGAGTGAGACTATTCCGAACACCGGGGAGCTGTTTTTT	CAWSETIPNTGELFF
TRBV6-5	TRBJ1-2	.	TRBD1	TGTGCCAGCACCAGGGGGAATGGCTACACCTTC	CASTRGNGYTF
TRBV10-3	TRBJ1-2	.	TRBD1	TGTGCCATCAGTGCGGGACAGGGGGCCCATGGCTACACCTTC	CAISAGQGAHGYTF
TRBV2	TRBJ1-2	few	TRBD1	TGTGCCAGCAGCACAGGGGAAGGCGGGGGCTACACCTTC	CASSTGEGGGYTF
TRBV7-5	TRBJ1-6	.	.	TGTGCCAGAAGCTTACGTCCTACGGGGAATTCACCCCTCCACTTT	CARSLRPTGNSPLHF
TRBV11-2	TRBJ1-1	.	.	TGTGCCAGCACTATGGGGATGAACACTGAAGCTTTCTTT	CASTMGMNTEAFF
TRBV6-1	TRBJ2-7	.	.	TGTGCCAGCATCCTCGTCAGGGGTACGACCTACGAGCAGTACTTC	CASILVRGTTYEQYF
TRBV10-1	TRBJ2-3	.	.	TGCGCCAGCAGTGAGAACTGGGCAGGGGGGGTAAAATCGGATACGCAGTATTTT	CASSENWAGGVKSDTQYF
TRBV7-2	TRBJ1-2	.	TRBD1	TGTGCCAGCAGCTTATCGCCGTGGCAGGGGGCGCAAGGCTATGGCTACACCTTC	CASSLSPWQGAQGYGYTF
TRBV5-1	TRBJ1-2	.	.	TGCGCCAGCAGCTTGGAGCCAGCTTCCTATGGCTACACCTTC	CASSLEPASYGYTF
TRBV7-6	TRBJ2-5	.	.	TGTGCCAGCAGCCCGACGAGGGGGCCGGGGGACTTC	CASSPTRGPGDF
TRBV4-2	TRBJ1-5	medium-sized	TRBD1	TGTGCCAGCAGCATTGGGACAGGGGCTACCAATCAGCCCCAGCATTTT	CASSIGTGATNQPQHF
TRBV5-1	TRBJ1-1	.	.	TGCGCCAGCAGCCATATGACAGGAGACACTGAAGCTTTCTTT	CASSHMTGDTEAFF
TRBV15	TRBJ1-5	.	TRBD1	TGTGCCACCGACAGGGGCCTATCCGGCAATCAGCCCCAGCATTTT	CATDRGLSGNQPQHF
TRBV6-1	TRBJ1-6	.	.	TGTGCCAGCAGTGAAGTGTTGGGGGGTTTAGACTCACCCCTCCACTTT	CASSEVLGGLDSPLHF
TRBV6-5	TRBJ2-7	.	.	TGTGCCAGCAGCCATACCGGGACACTAGACTACGAGCAGTACTTC	CASSHTGTLDYEQYF
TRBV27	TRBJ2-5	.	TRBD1	TGTGCCAGCAGTAAGGACAGGATTCCGTACCAAGAGACCCAGTACTTC	CASSKDRIPYQETQYF
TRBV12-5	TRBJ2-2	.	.	TGTGCTAGTGCCTTGGGGTTGCGGGGAACCACCGGGGAGCTGTTTTTT	CASALGLRGTTGELFF
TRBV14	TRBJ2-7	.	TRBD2	TGTGCCAGCAGCCACGTAGCGGGGCCCTCCTACGAGCAGTACTTC	CASSHVAGPSYEQYF
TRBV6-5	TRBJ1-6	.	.	TGTGCCAGCAGGGGGGGGTCACGCCGCACCACCCTCCACTTT	CASRGGSRRTTLHF
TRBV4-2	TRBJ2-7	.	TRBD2	TGTGCCAGCAGCCAACCGGGACTAGCGGGGGGAAGTAAGGGCCGCTACTACTACGAGCAGTACTTC	CASSQPGLAGGSKGRYYYEQYF
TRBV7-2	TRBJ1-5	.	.	TGTGCCAGCAGCCCCCCGGCCAGTAGCAATCAGCCCCAGCATTTT	CASSPPASSNQPQHF
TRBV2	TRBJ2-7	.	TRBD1	TGTGCCAGCAGCTGGACAGGGGCGATAAACGTTTCCTACGAGCAGTACTTC	CASSWTGAINVSYEQYF
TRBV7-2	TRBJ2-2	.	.	TGTGCCAGCAGCTTAGAACTGCGTAGCTCCGGGGAGCTGTTTTTT	CASSLELRSSGELFF
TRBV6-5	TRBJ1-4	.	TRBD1	TGTGCCAGCAGTCGACAGGGTTCTTCGGATGAAAAACTGTTTTTT	CASSRQGSSDEKLFF
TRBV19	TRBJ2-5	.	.	TGTGCCAGTAGTAGCCGGAGAGGGGGTTTGGAGACCCAGTACTTC	CASSSRRGGLETQYF
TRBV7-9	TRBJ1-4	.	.	TGTGCCAGCAGCTTAGTATCAAGGGGGGAAGAAAAACTGTTTTTT	CASSLVSRGEEKLFF
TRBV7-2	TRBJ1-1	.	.	TGTGCCAGCAGCCCCCAGGGGTCATTCCAAGCTTTCTTT	CASSPQGSFQAFF
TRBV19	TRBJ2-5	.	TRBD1	TGTGCCAGTAGTATATCACAGGGGAGAGAGACCCAGTACTTC	CASSISQGRETQYF
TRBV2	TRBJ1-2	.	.	TGTGCCAGCAACAGGCGCAACTATGGCTACACCTTC	CASNRRNYGYTF
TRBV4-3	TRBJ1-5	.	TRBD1	TGCGCCAGCAGCCAAACGGGACAGATGAATCAGCCCCAGCATTTT	CASSQTGQMNQPQHF
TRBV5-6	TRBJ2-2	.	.	TGTGCCAGCAGCTTGCCTGGAGGGTACGCAAACACCGGGGAGCTGTTTTTT	CASSLPGGYANTGELFF
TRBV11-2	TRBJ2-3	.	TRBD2	TGTGCCAGCAGCCCGAGGGAGCGGGGTAGCACAGATACGCAGTATTTT	CASSPRERGSTDTQYF
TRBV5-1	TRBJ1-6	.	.	TGCGCCAGCAGCTTGTCTCAGGGAGATTCACCCCTCCACTTT	CASSLSQGDSPLHF
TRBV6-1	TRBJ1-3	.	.	TGTGCCAGCAGTGTGACGGGGGTTGGGAACTCTGGAAACACCATATATTTT	CASSVTGVGNSGNTIYF
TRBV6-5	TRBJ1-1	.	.	TGTGCCAGCAGTTACAGTCGGAACACTGAAGCTTTCTTT	CASSYSRNTEAFF
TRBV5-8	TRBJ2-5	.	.	TGTGCCAGCAGCTTGCTCCCCGAGACCCAGTACTTC	CASSLLPETQYF
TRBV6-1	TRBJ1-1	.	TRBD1	TGTGCCAGCAGCCGACAGGGCCCTAGGGCTGAAGCTTTCTTT	CASSRQGPRAEAFF
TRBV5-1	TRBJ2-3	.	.	TGCGCCAGCAAACTAGCTTTCACAGATACGCAGTATTTT	CASKLAFTDTQYF
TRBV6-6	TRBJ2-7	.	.	TGTGCCAGCAGTTACTCAGACAGCTACGAGCAGTACTTC	CASSYSDSYEQYF
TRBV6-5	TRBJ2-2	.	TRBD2	TGTGCCAGCAGCCCTAATCTAGCGGGGGGGCCCGTGTCGTTTTTT	CASSPNLAGGPVSFF
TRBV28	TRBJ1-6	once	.	TGTGCCAGCAGTTTCGAGGGGAGCTCCTATAATTCACCCCTCCACTTT	CASSFEGSSYNSPLHF
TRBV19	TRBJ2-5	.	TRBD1	TGTGCCAGTAGTACTACAGGGGTCCAAGAGACCCAGTACTTC	CASSTTGVQETQYF
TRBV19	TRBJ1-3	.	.	TGTGCCAGTAGTATAATGACAGCCGGAAACACCATATATTTT	CASSIMTAGNTIYF